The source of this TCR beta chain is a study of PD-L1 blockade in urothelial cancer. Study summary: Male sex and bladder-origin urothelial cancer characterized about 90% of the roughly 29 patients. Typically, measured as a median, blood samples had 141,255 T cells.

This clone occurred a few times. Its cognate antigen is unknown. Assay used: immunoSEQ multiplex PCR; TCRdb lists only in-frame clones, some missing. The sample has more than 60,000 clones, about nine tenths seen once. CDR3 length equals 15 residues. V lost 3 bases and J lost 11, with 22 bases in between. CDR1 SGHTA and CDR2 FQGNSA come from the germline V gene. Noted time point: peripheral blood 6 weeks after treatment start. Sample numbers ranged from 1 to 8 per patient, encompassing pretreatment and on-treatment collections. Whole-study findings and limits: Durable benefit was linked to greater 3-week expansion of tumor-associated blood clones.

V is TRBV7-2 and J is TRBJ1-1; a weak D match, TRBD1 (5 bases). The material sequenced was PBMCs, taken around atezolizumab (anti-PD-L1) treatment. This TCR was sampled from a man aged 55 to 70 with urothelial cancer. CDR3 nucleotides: TGTGCCAGCAGCTTCCCCGGAGTTAGGGGTTTGTCCGCTTTCTTT. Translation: CASSFPGVRGLSAFF.